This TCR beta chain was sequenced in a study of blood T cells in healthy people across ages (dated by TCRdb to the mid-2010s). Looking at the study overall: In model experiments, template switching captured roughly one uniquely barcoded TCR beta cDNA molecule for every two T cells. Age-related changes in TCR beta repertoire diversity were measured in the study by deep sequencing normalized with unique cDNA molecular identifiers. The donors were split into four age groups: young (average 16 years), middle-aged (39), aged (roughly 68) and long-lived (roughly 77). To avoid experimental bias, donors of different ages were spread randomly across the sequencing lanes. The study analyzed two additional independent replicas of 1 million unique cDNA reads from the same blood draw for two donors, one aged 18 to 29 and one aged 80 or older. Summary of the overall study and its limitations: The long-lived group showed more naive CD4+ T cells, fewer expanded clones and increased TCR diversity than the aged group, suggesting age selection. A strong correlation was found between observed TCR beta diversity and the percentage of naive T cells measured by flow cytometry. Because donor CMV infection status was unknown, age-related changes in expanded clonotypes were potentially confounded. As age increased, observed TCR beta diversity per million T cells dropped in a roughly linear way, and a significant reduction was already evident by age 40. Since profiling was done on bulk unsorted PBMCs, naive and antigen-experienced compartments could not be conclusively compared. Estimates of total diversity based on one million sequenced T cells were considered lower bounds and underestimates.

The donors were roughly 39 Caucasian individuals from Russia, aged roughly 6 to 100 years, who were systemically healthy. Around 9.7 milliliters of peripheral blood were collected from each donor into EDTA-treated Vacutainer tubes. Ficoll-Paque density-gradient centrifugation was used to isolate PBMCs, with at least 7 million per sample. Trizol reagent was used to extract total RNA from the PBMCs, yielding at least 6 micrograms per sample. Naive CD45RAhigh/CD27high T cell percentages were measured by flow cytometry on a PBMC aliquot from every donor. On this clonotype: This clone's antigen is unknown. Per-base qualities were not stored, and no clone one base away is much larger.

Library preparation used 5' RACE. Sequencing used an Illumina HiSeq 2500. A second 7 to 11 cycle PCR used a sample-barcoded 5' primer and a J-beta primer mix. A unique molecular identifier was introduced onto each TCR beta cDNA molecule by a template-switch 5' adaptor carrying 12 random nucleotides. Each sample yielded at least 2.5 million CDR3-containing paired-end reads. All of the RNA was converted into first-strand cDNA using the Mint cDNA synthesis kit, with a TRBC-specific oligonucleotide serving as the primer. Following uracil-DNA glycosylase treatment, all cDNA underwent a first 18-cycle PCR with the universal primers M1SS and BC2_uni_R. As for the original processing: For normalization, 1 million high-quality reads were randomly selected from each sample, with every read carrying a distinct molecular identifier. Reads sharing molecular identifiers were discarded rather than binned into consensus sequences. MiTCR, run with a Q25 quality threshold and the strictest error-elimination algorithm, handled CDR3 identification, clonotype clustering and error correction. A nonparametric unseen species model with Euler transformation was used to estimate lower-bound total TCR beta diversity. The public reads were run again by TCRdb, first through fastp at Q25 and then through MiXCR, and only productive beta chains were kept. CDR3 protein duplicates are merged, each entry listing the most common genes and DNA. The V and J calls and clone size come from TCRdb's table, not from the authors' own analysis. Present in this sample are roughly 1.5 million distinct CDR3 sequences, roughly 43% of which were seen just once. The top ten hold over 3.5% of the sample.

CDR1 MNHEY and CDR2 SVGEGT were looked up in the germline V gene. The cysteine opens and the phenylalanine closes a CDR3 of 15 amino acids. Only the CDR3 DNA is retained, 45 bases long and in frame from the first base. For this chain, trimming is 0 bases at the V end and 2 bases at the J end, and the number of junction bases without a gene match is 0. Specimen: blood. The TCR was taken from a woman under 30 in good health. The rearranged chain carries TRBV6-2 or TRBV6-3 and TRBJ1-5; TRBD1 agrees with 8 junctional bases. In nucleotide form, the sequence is TGTGCCAGCAGTTACTCGACAGGGGGCAATCAGCCCCAGCATTTT. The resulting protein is CASSYSTGGNQPQHF.